This T cell receptor (beta chain) was sequenced for a study of cytomegalovirus exposure and HLA in healthy donors. This clone was seen more than once but under ten times. Antigen: not known. A far larger clone is a single base away, which makes a read error likely. PCR was performed using 60 Vbeta and 13 Jbeta primers. Clones were sequenced by immunoSEQ multiplex PCR, and TCRdb holds only the in-frame ones, with some missing. Of about 120,000 clones listed, around three quarters are singletons. From germline, CDR1 is SGDLS and CDR2 YYNGEE. There are 18 residues in the CDR3. The study's findings and limits: It is likely that the observed cluster of highly shared sequence variants was a sequencing artifact.

This clonotype was obtained from a man aged 25-45 years in good health and CMV-seropositive. The sequenced material came from PBMCs. This chain joins TRBV9 and TRBJ2-5; 11 bases are a match to TRBD2. CDR3 coding DNA: TGTGCCAGCAGCTCCCCCGGTACTAGCGGGAGCTTTCAAGGGACCCAGTACTTC. Translating it yields CASSSPGTSGSFQGTQYF.